The 10 T cell receptor beta chains presented below share a single source sample, sequenced in a study of T cell repertoires in cytomegalovirus infection. MiXCR, applied by TCRdb to the reads, yields one record per CDR3 protein. The sample yields some 560,000 distinct CDR3 sequences, approximately 40% seen once. What these receptors recognize is not known. The sequencing used cultured PBMCs, collected from culture after CMV antigen stimulation. Receptor source: a human donor in good health (CMV status not recorded). Some clones in this sample may be carry-over from other donors' samples.

J is TRBJ1-2 and V is TRBV12-3 or TRBV12-4; TRBD1 agrees at 8 bases. The length of the CDR3 is 15 residues. The junction had 5 bases not matched to a gene; V was cut back by 5 bases and J by 0 bases. The CDR3 spells CASSPGGPTNYGYTF. CDR3 DNA: TGTGCCAGCAGTCCAGGGGGCCCCACTAACTATGGCTACACCTTC.

To note about this clonotype: A much larger clonotype is one base distant, so this may be a read error. This chain uses TRBV7-6 with TRBJ1-1; 7 bases are shared with TRBD1. Per the germline V gene, CDR1 is SGHVS and CDR2 is FNYEAQ. The length of the CDR3 is 14 residues. Here the CDR3 reads CASSVGGANSEAFF. CDR3 in DNA: TGTGCCAGCAGCGTAGGGGGCGCGAACTCTGAAGCTTTCTTT.

This clonotype was seen a few times. This chain connects TRBV5-6 to TRBJ2-3; D tentatively fits TRBD1 or TRBD2 (5 bases each). Germline V CDR1 and CDR2: SGHDT, YYEEEE. Between the trimmed V and J ends, which lost 0 bases and 5 bases, there was a span of 10 bases. There are 14 residues in the CDR3. This CDR3 reads CASSLGPGRDTQYF. CDR3 sequence (DNA): TGTGCCAGCAGCTTGGGCCCGGGGCGAGATACGCAGTATTTT.

The J gene is TRBJ2-7, the V gene TRBV4-3, with a tentative D call TRBD1 (5 bases). Germline V CDR1 and CDR2: LGHNA, YSLEER. The CDR3 loop spans 16 amino acids. The V end was cut by 0 bases, the J end by 2 bases, with 14 bases between. CDR3 DNA sequence: TGCGCCAGCAGCCAAGATCTGGCAGGGCTTCCCTACGAGCAGTACTTC. Encoded protein: CASSQDLAGLPYEQYF.

The V gene is TRBV28, the J gene TRBJ2-7, with D possibly TRBD1 on 6 matching bases. The germline CDR1 and CDR2 sequences are MDHEN and SYDVKM. V lost 7 bases and J lost 3, with 16 bases in between. CDR3 length: 14 amino acids. CDR3 residues: CASTAEGDNYEQYF. The CDR3 DNA is TGTGCCAGCACCGCCGAGGGGGACAACTACGAGCAGTACTTC.

This clonotype was seen repeatedly, ten times or more. The rearrangement uses TRBV7-2 and TRBJ2-7, with 7 bases that match TRBD2. CDR1 is SGHTA and CDR2 is FQGNSA in the germline V gene. V gave up 8 bases and J gave up 0 bases; unmatched junction bases: 4. The CDR3 is 13 amino acids. CDR3 region: CASAGGSSYEQYF. CDR3 coding DNA: TGTGCCAGCGCCGGCGGGAGCTCCTACGAGCAGTACTTC. The whole variable domain, remainder taken from reference TRBV7-2 and TRBJ2-7, is GAGVSQSPSNKVTEKGKDVELRCDPISGHTALYWYRQSLGQGLEFLIYFQGNSAPDKSGLPSDRFSAERTGGSVSTLTIQRTQQEDSAVYLCASAGGSSYEQYFGPGTRLTVT.

Concerning this clonotype itself: No conserved phenylalanine or tryptophan is present at the end of the CDR3, so a read error is the likely explanation. V is TRBV12-3 or TRBV12-4 and J is TRBJ2-7, with D possibly being TRBD1 or TRBD2 (5 bases each). CDR3 length: 18 residues. Trimming pared 0 bases from V and 3 bases from J, leaving 21 bases between. In DNA, the CDR3 is TGTGCCAGCAGTTTAGCGATGGGGACGACGGGGCGCGGCTACGAGCAGTACTGC. Amino acid sequence: CASSLAMGTTGRGYEQYC.

The J gene is TRBJ2-2, the V gene TRBV6-2 or TRBV6-3, with 9 bases matching TRBD1. The CDR3 has 18 amino acids. Germline trimming cut 5 bases from V and 6 bases from J; bases unmatched to any gene: 16. Germline V gene sequence: CDR1 MNHEY, CDR2 SVGEGT. The CDR3 bases are TGTGCCAGCAGTCTTATCCTGCCGGGACAGGGTCTAGCCGGGGAGCTGTTTTTT. It yields the protein CASSLILPGQGLAGELFF.

The V gene is TRBV18, the J gene TRBJ2-3; TRBD2 matches at 10 bases. The length of the CDR3 is 16 residues. Per germline, CDR1 KGHSH and CDR2 LQKENI. V shed 3 bases and J 5 bases; nucleotides not matched to a gene: 8. DNA of the CDR3: TGTGCCAGCTCACCGGCCAGCGGGAGGGCCGGAGATACGCAGTATTTT. Amino acid sequence: CASSPASGRAGDTQYF.

This clonotype appeared a single time. V gene TRBV20-1 combines with J gene TRBJ2-1, with D maybe TRBD2 (5 bases). Germline assignment: CDR1 DFQATT and CDR2 SNEGSKA (reference sequence). The ends were cut back, 5 bases at V and 8 bases at J, with 13 bases in the middle. The CDR3 runs 12 residues. The CDR3 protein is CSARLRGDEQFF. The CDR3 DNA is TGCAGTGCTCGGCTACGGGGAGATGAGCAGTTCTTC.